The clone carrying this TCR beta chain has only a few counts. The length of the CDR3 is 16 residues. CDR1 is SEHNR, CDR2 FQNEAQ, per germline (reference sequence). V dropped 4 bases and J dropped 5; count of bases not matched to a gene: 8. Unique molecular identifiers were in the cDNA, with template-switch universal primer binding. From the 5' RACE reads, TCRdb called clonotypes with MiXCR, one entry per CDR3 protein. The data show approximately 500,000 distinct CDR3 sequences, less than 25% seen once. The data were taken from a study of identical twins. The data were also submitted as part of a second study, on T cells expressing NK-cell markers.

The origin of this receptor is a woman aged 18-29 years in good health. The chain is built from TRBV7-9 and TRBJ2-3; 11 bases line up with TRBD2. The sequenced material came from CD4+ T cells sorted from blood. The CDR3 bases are TGTGCCAGCAGCTCCTCTAGCGGGGGGTTCGGAGATACGCAGTATTTT. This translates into CASSSSSGGFGDTQYF.